The next 8 T cell receptor beta chains were all read from a single sample in a study of blood T cell repertoires in COVID-19. This table comes from immunoSEQ multiplex PCR, and its TCRdb copy is limited to in-frame clones, with some not included. Of about 170,000 clones in the sample, roughly nine tenths were seen once. Sequencing was performed on peripheral blood. These receptors came from a woman of 80 years or more in a cohort sampled during active or convalescent COVID-19.

This chain uses TRBV3-1 (or the pseudogene TRBV3-2) with TRBJ2-1; 10 nucleotides agree with TRBD2. The trim removed 4 bases at V and 6 bases at J, leaving 9 bases unmatched. Germline V gives CDR1 LGHDT, CDR2 YNNKEL (reference sequence). The CDR3 extends over 16 amino acids. The CDR3 region is CASSPRTRTSGNEQFF. CDR3 DNA sequence: TGTGCCAGCAGCCCTAGGACCAGGACTAGCGGCAATGAGCAGTTCTTC.

The chain recombines TRBV5-1 with TRBJ1-1; possibly TRBD1 for D (5 bases). This CDR3 spans 15 amino acids. The germline gives CDR1 SGHRS, CDR2 YFSETQ. The V and J ends lost 4 bases and 3 bases respectively, with 16 bases between them. The CDR3 coding sequence is TGCGCCAGCAGCGTGTGGAGGGGCCGGCACACTGAAGCTTTCTTT. It yields the protein CASSVWRGRHTEAFF.

The rearrangement links TRBV6-5 to TRBJ2-4; no clear D gene. Germline values: CDR1 MNHEY, CDR2 SVGAGI. The CDR3 has 14 residues. The V and J ends lost 2 bases and 1 base respectively, with 6 bases between them. The CDR3 DNA sequence: TGTGCCAGCAGTTACAGTCGGGCCAAAAACATTCAGTACTTC. The encoded protein is CASSYSRAKNIQYF.

J is TRBJ2-7 and V is TRBV27, with D possibly matching TRBD1 (6 bases). Germline V lookup: CDR1 MNHEY, CDR2 SMNVEV (reference sequence). Trimming removed 3 bases from V and 2 bases from J, with 8 bases in between. This CDR3 spans 13 amino acids. CDR3 loop: CASSFGTTYEQYF. The DNA for the CDR3 is TGTGCCAGCAGTTTCGGGACAACCTACGAGCAGTACTTC.

The chain links TRBV24-1 to TRBJ2-3, with TRBD1 matching over 8 bases. Germline V gene lookup returns CDR1 KGHDR and CDR2 SFDVKD. Unmatched junction bases numbered 3, after V lost 8 bases and J lost 3 bases. The CDR3 spans 13 residues. The CDR3 DNA follows: TGTGCCACCAACAGACAGGGGACAGATACGCAGTATTTT. Amino acid sequence: CATNRQGTDTQYF.

J is TRBJ2-3 and V is TRBV7-2; D may be TRBD2 (5 bases). CDR3 length: 15 amino acids. Trimming left V 5 bases short and J 5 bases short, with 17 bases between. The germline V gene encodes CDR1 SGHTA and CDR2 FQGNSA. The CDR3 bases are TGTGCCAGCAGCCAGTACAGCCTCCGGGGAGATACGCAGTATTTT. As protein: CASSQYSLRGDTQYF.

The chain uses TRBV19 and TRBJ1-2; 8 positions agree with TRBD1. This CDR3 is built from 14 residues. Germline CDR1 and CDR2: LNHDA and SQIVND (reference sequence). J gave up 8 bases and V 4 bases, and 9 bases lay outside the gene matches. The CDR3, as DNA: TGTGCCAGTAGTACCGGACAGGGCCCTTCGGGCTACACCTTC. Translated, it gives CASSTGQGPSGYTF.

This clone was detected only once. The rearrangement uses TRBV25-1 and TRBJ1-2; the match to TRBD1 covers 7 bases. The CDR3 sequence is 13 residues long. Germline lookup yields CDR1 MGHDK and CDR2 SYGVNS. The ends lost 4 bases at V and 8 bases at J; junction bases unmatched: 7. The CDR3 is CASSAGQTLGYTF. In DNA form, the CDR3 reads TGTGCCAGCAGTGCGGGACAGACGTTAGGCTACACCTTC.